These 5 T cell receptor beta chains were all obtained from the same sample, sequenced in a study of cytomegalovirus exposure and HLA in healthy donors. PCR used 60 Vbeta primers and 13 Jbeta primers. Data came from immunoSEQ multiplex PCR; TCRdb stores just in-frame clones and leaves some out. The sample includes about 160,000 clones, around 77% of them seen just once. Sample: PBMCs. The receptors were sampled from a woman in her 30s in good health and CMV-seronegative.

V gene TRBV10-3 combines with J gene TRBJ2-7; D may be TRBD2 (5 bases). The CDR3 extends over 15 amino acids. V was cut by 6 bases and J by 2 bases, with 17 bases left in between. Germline loops: CDR1 ENHRY, CDR2 SYGVKD. CDR3 loop: CAISRFERSTYEQYF. CDR3 coding DNA: TGTGCCATCAGCCGCTTTGAGCGGTCAACCTACGAGCAGTACTTC.

The chain employs TRBV6-1 and TRBJ2-3, with 7 bases identical to TRBD2. Germline loops: CDR1 MNHNS, CDR2 SASEGT. V lost 11 bases, J lost 2 bases, and 10 bases stayed unmatched. The CDR3 loop spans 14 amino acids. The CDR3 bases are TGTGCCGTGTTAAGCGGGATAATCACAGATACGCAGTATTTT. Translation gives CAVLSGIITDTQYF.

This clone has a single count. The chain employs TRBV27 and TRBJ1-4, with 8 bases matching TRBD1. Trimming took 5 bases from V and 8 from J; bases not matched to a gene: 7. Germline V gene sequence: CDR1 MNHEY, CDR2 SMNVEV (reference sequence). The CDR3 extends over 14 amino acids. The CDR3 DNA reads as TGTGCCAGCAGTCTTCAGGGGGCAGGGGAAAAACTGTTTTTT. Translation gives CASSLQGAGEKLFF. Filled out from reference TRBV27 and TRBJ1-4, the complete variable domain reads EAQVTQNPRYLITVTGKKLTVTCSQNMNHEYMSWYRQDPGLGLRQIYYSMNVEVTDKGDVPEGYKVSRKEKRNFPLILESPSPNQTSLYFCASSLQGAGEKLFFGSGTQLSVL.

V and J are TRBV7-3 and TRBJ1-2; 7 bases agree with TRBD1. The V segment lost 5 bases and the J segment 6 bases; nucleotides outside the gene matches: 9. This CDR3 has 14 residues. CDR1 is SGHTA and CDR2 is FQGTGA in the germline V gene. Here the CDR3 reads CASSPGGKGHGYTF. CDR3 DNA: TGTGCCAGCAGCCCAGGGGGGAAGGGACATGGCTACACCTTC.

This clone was counted between two and nine times. The J gene is TRBJ1-1, the V gene TRBV30, with 9 bases identical to TRBD1. Losses at the gene ends were 2 bases for V and 0 bases for J; bases not matched to a gene: 1. Germline values: CDR1 GTSNPN, CDR2 SVGIG (reference sequence). The CDR3 sequence is 14 residues long. The CDR3 sequence is CAWSRDRVNTEAFF. The CDR3 DNA sequence: TGTGCCTGGAGTCGGGACAGGGTGAACACTGAAGCTTTCTTT.